Shown below are 3 T cell receptor beta chains from a single sample sequenced in a study of cytomegalovirus exposure and HLA in healthy donors. 60 Vbeta and 13 Jbeta primers were used in PCR. Method: immunoSEQ multiplex PCR; TCRdb's copy keeps in-frame clones and lacks some. Counted here are 90,000 or so clones, over 55% occurring once; the ten biggest clones make up approximately 15%. The source material was PBMCs. All receptors come from a woman aged 18-29 years in good health and CMV-seropositive.

The chain employs TRBV10-3 and TRBJ2-7, with a possible D match to TRBD2 (7 bases). V was clipped by 0 bases and J by 2 bases, with 8 bases between them. There are 14 residues in the CDR3. CDR1 is ENHRY and CDR2 is SYGVKD in the germline V gene. The CDR3 loop reads CAISESGGPYEQYF. CDR3 DNA: TGTGCCATCAGTGAGTCGGGGGGGCCCTACGAGCAGTACTTC.

The chain combines TRBV28 with TRBJ2-7; 12 bases agree with TRBD2. The germline gives CDR1 MDHEN, CDR2 SYDVKM. V trimming: 4 bases; J trimming: 4 bases; junction bases outside the gene matches: 2. There are 14 residues in the CDR3. CDR3 in DNA: TGTGCCAGCAGTTCGACTAGCGGGAGATACGAGCAGTACTTC. Its protein product is CASSSTSGRYEQYF.

The chain couples TRBV5-6 to TRBJ1-3; D is perhaps TRBD1 (5 bases). V shed 2 bases and J shed 0 bases, with 15 bases lying between them. Looked up from germline, CDR1 is SGHDT and CDR2 is YYEEEE. The CDR3 loop spans 17 amino acids. The CDR3 spells CASSFGDFPSSGNTIYF. CDR3 in DNA: TGTGCCAGCAGCTTTGGGGACTTCCCGAGCTCTGGAAACACCATATATTTT.